The TCR beta chain under discussion was sequenced for a study of cytomegalovirus exposure and HLA in healthy donors (TCRdb year 2017). About the study as a whole: In an earlier analysis of 450 to 750 of the donors, around 290 Gb of sequence data and some 120 million unique TCR beta sequences from about 180 million T cells were reported. To predict cytomegalovirus infection status, the study combined high-throughput TCR immunosequencing, statistical association of individual TCRs with disease status, and machine learning. All discovery cohort repertoires had been generated using a single sequencing platform. A handful of DR-DQ haplotypes were handled as single units for association and clustering because linkage in the cohort was strong. Genome-wide SNP genotypes for about 55% of the roughly 670 donors were used in a later genetic analysis, which treated that subset as a discovery cohort. In addition to the first cohort of roughly 670 subjects, a separate validation cohort of 130 or so different subjects was used. An early release that covered around 590 HLA-typed donors contained approximately 300 gigabases of sequencing data and about 84 million unique TCR sequences. The study aimed to test whether signatures of past pathogen exposure could be identified by cataloging public T cell receptors. The number of typed donors differed by locus: 629-630 for A, B, C, DRB1 and DQB1; 500 to 550 for DQA1; 606 for DPA1; and 400 to 480 for DPB1. In a later analysis, previously published TCR beta repertoires from several hundred donors were re-analyzed and high-resolution HLA genotyping was added so that TCR occurrence patterns could be studied. Among the roughly 390 genotyped donors, around 79% belonged to the genetic ancestry cluster associated with self-reported Caucasian donors. Across approximately 420 genotyped donors of the cohort, an average of about 200,000 unique TCR beta nucleotide sequences per donor were sequenced, and roughly 17% of those sequences were non-productive. The study profiled the T cell repertoires of about 720 subjects by immunosequencing and related them to cytomegalovirus serostatus. Class I and class II HLA loci were covered by the typing at four-digit resolution. Donor age, sex, ethnicity and CMV serostatus were compiled alongside the repertoire data. Rather than drawing on any new phenotypic data, the later analysis identified candidate immune exposures from TCR beta sequences and the way those sequences occurred across donors. An earlier analysis of a few hundred of the donors applied high-throughput TCR beta sequencing to assess whether each TCR beta V gene segment acted as functional or pseudogenic. General study outcomes and caveats: For the cohort, immune exposure information was limited to CMV serostatus. Some IMGT-functional V segments, including TRBV6-2 and TRBV6-3, could not be told apart with the 87-base-pair reads, so those segments were excluded. When HLA alleles, especially DR and DQ, strongly co-occurred, TCR associations were difficult to assign to individual alleles. In a later analysis, most CMV-associated TCR beta chains were found to appear HLA-restricted, with HLA associations seemingly driven largely by CMV exposure. HLA typing was unavailable for some donors at each locus, so association tests used only the typed subset. Most TCR sequences were observed very rarely across donors, whereas some public TCRs were present in many individuals. A cluster of highly shared sequence variants was judged likely to represent a technical artifact of the sequencing pipeline. In a later analysis, 16,951 TCR beta sequences were associated with specific HLA alleles at a false discovery rate of 0.05. In an earlier analysis of 587 of the donors, most TCR beta V segments were observed in productive rearrangements about 90% or about 30% of the time, broadly matching IMGT annotations. Sequencing depth was assumed to be roughly uniform across donors in the presence/absence analyses, though that assumption may not hold. In a later analysis, HLA-associated TCR beta chains were found to be more clonally expanded and to have lower generation probabilities than equally common non-associated chains. Several of the top co-occurrence clusters appeared to be linked to parvovirus B19, influenza, CMV and Epstein-Barr virus, according to a later analysis. Because counts were too low, some 17 rarely observed V segments, including chromosome 9 orphons, were left out of the earlier analysis of a few hundred of the donors. The authors suggested that the approach could potentially be generalized to other disease states and immunological phenotypes. Linkage disequilibrium might explain the correlated functional status among segregating V segments, but an unknown experimental factor could not be excluded. A further reported finding was that TCR beta sequences accurately predicted the HLA-A and HLA-B alleles for most subjects in the first cohort. This cohort had only TCR beta chains sequenced, and the lack of alpha or paired-chain data limited which features could be detected. A few of the identified cytomegalovirus-associated TCR beta chains were confirmed in vitro to be specific for cytomegalovirus antigens. In a later genetic analysis, fewer N-insertions in productive TCRs were reported among donors in an Asian-associated ancestry cluster than the 666-donor mean. A total of about 150 TCR beta chains were listed by the study as associated with cytomegalovirus. In a later genetic analysis, a missense DCLRE1C variant was associated with V-gene and J-gene trimming of TCR beta chains, and the association was replicated in an independent cohort. A later analysis found that TCR association rates varied across HLA loci, with DRB1 alleles showing the most associated TCRs and HLA-C alleles the fewest. The classifier was reported to diagnose cytomegalovirus status with high specificity and sensitivity in both the original and validation cohorts.

The cohort comprised under 700 healthy bone marrow donors. At the time of sampling, all cohort members were nominally healthy, though unrecorded immune exposures were likely present. The donor tested CMV seropositive, placing the donor among the approximately 290 seropositive members of the cohort. A peripheral blood sample was collected from each donor, and TCR beta sequencing was performed on peripheral blood mononuclear cells. Genomic DNA extraction from the blood cell samples was performed with the Qiagen DNeasy Blood Extraction Kit. Preparation of the library involved the immunoSEQ multiplex PCR assay. For the multiplex PCR, a mixture combining 60 forward primers for TCR Vbeta segments and 13 reverse primers for TCR Jbeta segments was used. A multiplex PCR assay on genomic DNA amplified the CDR3 region of rearranged TCR beta genes. The Illumina HiSeq System was used to sequence the amplified TCR beta libraries as 87-base-pair reads. The original pipeline was this. A later analysis tallied about 77 million unique TCR beta chains across the 610 or so repertoires, and some 10 million of those chains were shared by two or more donors. A nearest-neighbor algorithm error-corrected the raw reads and collapsed the reads into unique sequences, merging closely related sequences to remove PCR and sequencing errors. V, D and J gene segments were assigned by aligning CDR3 sequences to IMGT reference sequences. Each retained sequence needed at least a six-nucleotide match to both a V gene segment and a J gene segment. Rearrangements were called productive when the CDR3 lacked stop codons and stayed in frame with V and J; all others were non-productive. Following IMGT convention, CDR3 was defined as the stretch from the second conserved V-encoded cysteine to the conserved J-encoded phenylalanine. In an earlier analysis of just under 600 of the donors, sequences lacking an unambiguous match to a single V gene segment were excluded. In an earlier analysis of 587 of the donors, V segments were called functional above 56.7% productive rearrangements and were called segregating when the between-donor standard deviation exceeded 5%. To diagnose cytomegalovirus status from the catalog of TCR beta chain sequences, a statistical classification framework was built. A later analysis assigned V and J genes by comparing TCR nucleotide sequences with IMGT/GENE-DB human TR gene sequences. Using the TCRdist pipeline, a later analysis assigned CDR3 sequences along with most-parsimonious VDJ recombination scenarios. In a later analysis, each TCR beta chain was defined by its CDR3 amino acid sequence together with its V-gene family, and reads without a unique V-gene family were excluded. As a way to deal with suspected cross-contamination and a sequencing artifact, a later analysis dropped 450 to 600 nucleotide sequences that were highly shared and had low generation probability. A later analysis calculated a clonal expansion index for each public chain from normalized within-repertoire ranks of inferred template counts. Generation probabilities in a later analysis came from a VDJ recombination model fitted to out-of-frame rearrangements, and those results were checked against IGoR. Hypergeometric tests were used in a later analysis to score TCR-TCR, TCR-HLA and TCR-CMV co-occurrence, with a repertoire-size bias correction applied to the TCR pairs. False discovery rates were estimated in a later analysis by permuting HLA or CMV assignments 20 times. In a later analysis, co-occurring TCRs were grouped with DBSCAN, and TCRdist sequence similarity was added when clustering was performed within HLA-allele-positive subsets. Repertoires with fewer than 30,000 or more than 120,000 public chains, plus five repertoires with anomalous nucleotide sharing, were excluded from co-occurrence clustering. The immuneACCESS repertoire file appears here via TCRdb, limited to in-frame rearrangements. These files lack a portion of the clones; in checked studies, under half of the deficit traces to unresolved V genes, and the cause of the others is not known. V, J and clone size are taken as reported in that table, and D and trimming were inferred from the DNA itself. The sample records about 90,000 clones, roughly 80% of which are singletons. Jointly, the top ten make up around 4.3% of the sample.

From the cysteine up to the phenylalanine, the CDR3 has a length of 15 residues. Here the CDR3 DNA is all that survives: 45 bases in frame from base 1. Relative to germline, V is missing 3 bases and J is missing 3 bases, with 7 bases of the junction outside any gene match. As encoded in the germline V gene, CDR1 is SGHRS while CDR2 is YFSETQ. Only a few counts were recorded for this clone. Its target antigen remains unknown. Base qualities are not provided; no much larger clone lies one nucleotide away. Sequenced: PBMCs. The chain is assembled from TRBV5-1 and TRBJ1-1, with 8 junctional bases fitting TRBD1. The sequence was obtained from a woman in her forties in good health and CMV-seropositive. The bases are TGCGCCAGCAGCTGGACAGGGTCAAAGGACACTGAAGCTTTCTTT. It encodes CASSWTGSKDTEAFF.